This entry features one TCR beta chain sequence. The clone's antigen remains unknown. No base quality information exists; no much larger clone differs at one position. The data were obtained in a study of Ad26.COV2.S vaccination and SARS-CoV-2 variants (dated by TCRdb to the early 2020s). About the investigation overall: Vaccine-arm donors were drawn from COV1001, a multicentre, randomized, double-blind, placebo-controlled phase I-IIa trial of Ad26.COV2.S in healthy adults. Dosing of Ad26.COV2.S was intramuscular, at either 5x10^10 or 1x10^11 viral particles, delivered as one shot or as two shots spaced 56 days apart. TCRbeta repertoire sequencing served as the tool for gauging how specific and how broad the SARS-CoV-2-reactive T cell receptors were following Ad26.COV2.S vaccination. A total of 32 samples were included in the TCR-sequenced set, comprising roughly 19 Ad26.COV2.S vaccine recipients, 5 placebo recipients and 8 SARS-CoV-2 convalescent individuals. Trial participants were randomized into five groups of five, in which low-dose or high-dose Ad26.COV2.S was given once or twice, or placebo was given on both occasions. Investigators did not know the trial group allocation while performing experiments and assessing outcomes.

The immunoSEQ Assay was the method used to sequence TCRbeta CDR3 regions. After extraction, genomic DNA underwent amplification by bias-controlled multiplex PCR, followed by high-throughput sequencing. Per the original workflow: To quantify the absolute abundance of every unique TCRbeta CDR3 region, sequences were collapsed and filtered. Usable DNA was measured by amplifying reference genes present in all nucleated cells, and TCRbeta template counts were normalized to that usable DNA to estimate T cell fraction. Repertoire TCRs were annotated as SARS-CoV-2-specific by exact matching of V gene, CDR3 amino acid sequence and J gene to a known reactive TCR set. MIRA supplied the reference SARS-CoV-2 TCR set, which was filtered for enrichment in COVID-19-positive ImmuneCODE repertoires so that public or cross-reactive TCRs were removed. Based on the MIRA antigens, annotated TCRs were further analysed at the level of specific ORF or position within ORF. Depth was the summed frequency of annotated unique rearrangements, while breadth was defined as annotated unique rearrangements over total unique productive rearrangements. Two-sided Wilcoxon rank-sum tests were used to compare TCR breadth between groups. TCRdb retrieved this table from immuneACCESS and kept in-frame rearrangements only. Not all clones are present; in checked studies, unresolved V genes account for under half, and no reason is known for the remainder. The V and J calls and clone size are taken from that table; D and trimming were inferred from the DNA. This sample holds 350,000 to 400,000 clones; around 85% were observed only once. The ten largest clones add up to under 4% of the sample.

V has 5 bases trimmed and J has 5 bases trimmed; junction bases matching no gene number 5. The cysteine opens and the phenylalanine closes a CDR3 of 15 amino acids. CDR3 DNA is the only sequence kept; it has 45 bases, read in frame from the first base. CDR1 PRHDT and CDR2 FYEKMQ are derived from the germline V gene (reference sequence). Broader findings and caveats from the paper: Ad26.COV2.S recipients had higher spike-specific TCR breadth than placebo recipients (P = 0.0014). The study lacked the statistical power to compare responses across vaccine doses or regimens. The authors noted that the TCR breadth and depth analyses may have underestimated total T cell responses. Vaccine and placebo recipients had comparable non-spike TCR breadth, which fits with the vaccine containing only spike. After vaccination, spike-specific CD8+ and CD4+ T cell responses were reported to show substantial breadth.

The sample's treatment or condition label, in plain terms: 15 to 20 received Ad26.COV2.S at low or high dose, single or two shots; about 5 received placebo; per-sample allocation not given. For vaccine and placebo recipients, repertoires were sequenced using samples collected on day 63 after the first injection. Cohort 1b enrolled some 25 adults aged 18-55 years at a single site in Boston, USA, between 29 July and 7 August 2020. Ad26.COV2.S was a replication-incompetent adenovirus type 26 vector expressing a prefusion-stabilized SARS-CoV-2 spike protein from the original Wuhan strain. The chain links TRBV13 with TRBJ2-3; 12 central nucleotides agree with TRBD2. The TCR originated in a person aged 18 to 59 who received the Ad26.COV2.S COVID-19 vaccine or a placebo. Sequences were derived from peripheral blood, sampled in a trial of Ad26.COV2.S vaccine versus placebo. The CDR3 loop reads CASSLTSGGRDTQYF. Read as DNA, the sequence is TGTGCCAGCAGCCTGACTAGCGGGGGACGAGATACGCAGTATTTT.